This T cell receptor (beta chain) is drawn from a study of shared clonotypes between healthy human individuals. Study-level information: The cohort comprised a couple of women and a few men. Their ages spanned 18 to 49 years. Per-donor plates numbered three CD4 naive, three CD4 memory, two CD8 naive and one CD8 memory.

Selected positively for CCR7 and CD45RO-negative, naive CD8 cells excluded terminally differentiated effector memory CD45RA+ cells. CDR1 and CDR2 from the germline V gene are SGHAT and FQNNGV. CDR3 length equals 12 residues. Deletions cut 5 bases from V and 11 bases from J, with 15 bases between. Roughly 33,000 T cell genomes, or about 0.2 ug DNA, went into the sorted-subset replicate PCRs. This table comes from immunoSEQ multiplex PCR, and its TCRdb copy is limited to in-frame clones, with some not included. The sample shows around 1.9 million clones, just under 95% of them seen only once. The TCR comes from a man aged 18 to 35 in good health. Some clones in this sample may be carry-over from other donors' samples. Sequences were obtained from naive CD8+ T cells from PBMCs. The chain joins TRBV11-2 to TRBJ1-1; no reliable D call. The CDR3 bases are TGTGCCAGCAGCATCACTCGATCTGGGGCTTTCTTT. It codes for CASSITRSGAFF.